Listed below are T cell receptor beta chains from one sample, sequenced in a study of T cells after yellow fever vaccination. MiXCR, applied by TCRdb to the 5' RACE reads, yields one record per CDR3 protein. The table records some 300,000 distinct CDR3 sequences, approximately 8% of them present only once. Sequencing used CD4+ T cells sorted from PBMCs, obtained 5 days after the yellow fever booster vaccination. These receptors were taken from a man between 18 and 29 years old who received the YFV17D yellow fever vaccine. Each CDR3 is given with its conserved first and last residue. A D gene is named only where the DNA matches it firmly. A row's size may be missing; if present it is once, few, many or a size class.

TGTGCCAGCAGCTTATTTTCCGGGGGGCCTTCAACTTACAATGAGCAGTTCTTC,CASSLFSGGPSTYNEQFF,many,NA,TRBJ2-1,TRBV7-9
TGCGCCAGCAGCCAAGTTCCGGTCGGGGCAGATACGCAGTATTTT,CASSQVPVGADTQYF,many,NA,TRBJ2-3,TRBV4-3
TGTGCCAGCAGGGGGGCGGGGGCCCCTCGAGACATTCAGTACTTC,CASRGAGAPRDIQYF,NA,NA,TRBJ2-4,TRBV27
TGTGCCAGCAGTTACCTTCCAGTCTTCTATGGCTACACCTTC,CASSYLPVFYGYTF,few,NA,TRBJ1-2,TRBV6-5
TGTGCCAGCAGCCCCCTACAAAATACGCAGTATTTT,CASSPLQNTQYF,few,NA,TRBJ2-3,TRBV7-2
TGTGCCAGCAGCTCTACTCGGGGGTCACCCCTCCACTTT,CASSSTRGSPLHF,few,NA,TRBJ1-6,TRBV12-3/TRBV12-4
TGTGCCAGCAGTGCAGGACAGTGGGAGGGAGATACGCAGAATTTT,CASSAGQWEGDTQNF,NA,NA,TRBJ2-3,TRBV2
TGTGCCAGCAGTTATGGGACGGGGGTGCTGCCAGATACGCAGTATTTT,CASSYGTGVLPDTQYF,many,NA,TRBJ2-3,TRBV6-6
TGCGCCAGCAGCGGGGGACACGTCTATTCGAACACTGAAGCTTTCTTT,CASSGGHVYSNTEAFF,NA,NA,TRBJ1-1,TRBV5-1
TGTGCCAGCAGTCGACAGGGGAATAATCAGCCCCAGCATTTT,CASSRQGNNQPQHF,NA,TRBD1,TRBJ1-5,TRBV12-3/TRBV12-4
TGCAGCGTTGAAAAGGCCGGGGCAGATACGCAGTATTTT,CSVEKAGADTQYF,NA,NA,TRBJ2-3,TRBV29-1
TGTGCCACCCGAGCAAACAAACAGGGGGTCGACACTGAAGCTTTCTTT,CATRANKQGVDTEAFF,NA,TRBD1,TRBJ1-1,TRBV24-1
TGTGCCTGGAGTGTACCCACTATATACAATGAGCAGTTCTTC,CAWSVPTIYNEQFF,NA,NA,TRBJ2-1,TRBV30
TGCGCCAGCACCCGCGGCCAGGGGAACTATGGCTACACCTTC,CASTRGQGNYGYTF,many,NA,TRBJ1-2,TRBV5-1
TGTGCCAGCAGCTCCGAGGGGGGGAAAGGGTTCTTC,CASSSEGGKGFF,few,NA,TRBJ2-1,TRBV7-9
TGTGCCAGCAGCCGGGGGGGCATGGGTGATACGCAGTATTTT,CASSRGGMGDTQYF,NA,TRBD2,TRBJ2-3,TRBV9
TGCGCCAGCAGCTTGTTGGGGGCCCGTGATGCACCCCTCCACTTT,CASSLLGARDAPLHF,NA,NA,TRBJ1-6,TRBV5-1
TGCGCCAGCAGCCTCGACAAGGACGAGCAGTACTTC,CASSLDKDEQYF,NA,NA,TRBJ2-7,TRBV5-1
TGTGCTAGTGGTTTAGACAGGGTCGGTGAGCAGTTCTTC,CASGLDRVGEQFF,NA,TRBD1,TRBJ2-1,TRBV12-5
NA,CASSFWGQGITF,few,NA,TRBJ1-2,TRBV5-5
TGTGCCAGCAGCGTAGGTCCAGGGGGGATCGCCTACGAGCAGTACTTC,CASSVGPGGIAYEQYF,few,NA,TRBJ2-7,TRBV9
TGCGCCAGCAGCGAATCCGGGACTCGCTCCTACGAGCAGTACTTC,CASSESGTRSYEQYF,many,NA,TRBJ2-7,TRBV5-1
TGTGCCAGCAGTTACTCGAAGTCATGGATCCCCCACACAGATACGCAGTATTTT,CASSYSKSWIPHTDTQYF,NA,NA,TRBJ2-3,TRBV6-2/TRBV6-3
TGTGCCACCAGTGAACAGCTCCTACCCGGGGAGCTGTTTTTT,CATSEQLLPGELFF,NA,NA,TRBJ2-2,TRBV24-1
TGTGCCACCGCTTGGGGGGCCGAGACCCAGTACTTC,CATAWGAETQYF,NA,NA,TRBJ2-5,TRBV6-1
TGCGCCAGCAGCCAAGTGGGACAGTCCTACGAGCAGTACTTC,CASSQVGQSYEQYF,few,TRBD1,TRBJ2-7,TRBV4-1
TGCGCCAGCAGCTCGGGGGTAGTCCCCGAGCAGTTCTTC,CASSSGVVPEQFF,NA,NA,TRBJ2-1,TRBV5-1
TGTGCCAGCAGCTTAGCGGCAGACTACGAGCAGTACTTC,CASSLAADYEQYF,NA,NA,TRBJ2-7,TRBV7-2
TGTGCCAGCAGTTACATGGGGGCCGGTGAAGCTTTCTTT,CASSYMGAGEAFF,NA,NA,TRBJ1-1,TRBV6-2/TRBV6-3
TGCGCCAGCAGCTTGGGCGGACTAAGGGAAAACAGTGGGGCCAACGTCCTGACTTTC,CASSLGGLRENSGANVLTF,few,NA,TRBJ2-6,TRBV5-1
TGCGCCAGCGACCTACTAGCGGGGGGTAATACGCAGTATTTT,CASDLLAGGNTQYF,many,TRBD2,TRBJ2-3,TRBV5-1
TGTGCCAGCAGCTTAGACAGTTCCCCTAACTATGGCTACACCTTC,CASSLDSSPNYGYTF,few,NA,TRBJ1-2,TRBV7-3
TGTGCCAGCAGCCCGTCTTTGGGGCCCTGGAGCAATCAGCCCCAGCATTTT,CASSPSLGPWSNQPQHF,few,NA,TRBJ1-5,TRBV7-2